This TCR beta chain was observed in a study of blood T cell repertoires in COVID-19. Participants were aged about 18 to 100 years, lived in around 25 US areas, and enrolled virtually. Two consecutive negative NP/OP PCR tests, clearance, or resolved symptoms defined Cohort 3 recovery. Method: immunoSEQ multiplex PCR; TCRdb's copy keeps in-frame clones and lacks some. The data show 200,000 to 250,000 clones, under 90% seen once. The sample taken for sequencing was PBMCs or T cells enriched from blood (not recorded which). This TCR derives from a man aged 60-69 years who had recovered from COVID-19.

The chain's CDR3 is CASSSERGQPQHF. CDR3 bases: TGTGCCAGCAGCTCAGAGAGGGGGCAGCCCCAGCATTTT. The chain employs TRBV7-2 and TRBJ1-5; D possibly corresponds to TRBD1 (6 bases). This CDR3 has 13 residues. The ends were cut back, 4 bases at V and 7 bases at J, with 11 bases in the middle. Germline CDR1 is SGHTA and CDR2 is FQGNSA.